Listed below are T cell receptor beta chains from one sample, sequenced in a study of identical twins. Via MiXCR, TCRdb re-called the 5' RACE reads, giving one row per CDR3 protein. The sample comprises 450,000 to 650,000 distinct CDR3 sequences, 7.5% to 10% of which are singletons, and 2.5% to 3.5% rests with the top ten. This same sample was also taken into another study, of yellow fever vaccine responses in identical twins.

Sequenced sample: PBMCs. Source of these receptors: a woman aged 18-29 years in good health. Both conserved end residues are part of each CDR3. D genes are given only for firm matches. Clone size is given for some rows only: seen once, a few or many times, or a class if the clone is expanded.

12	.	TRBJ2-3	few	TRBV7-9	CASIVVGDTQYF	TGTGCCAGCATAGTGGTCGGTGATACGCAGTATTTT
16	.	TRBJ2-2	few	TRBV14	CASSQDERTNTGELFF	TGTGCCAGCAGCCAAGATGAAAGGACCAACACCGGGGAGCTGTTTTTT
14	TRBD2	TRBJ2-7	few	TRBV28	CASSLVAGPNEQYF	TGTGCCAGCAGTTTGGTAGCGGGACCAAACGAGCAGTACTTC
15	TRBD1	TRBJ2-7	many	TRBV2	CASSGPSRGRYEQYF	TGTGCCAGCAGTGGACCCTCCAGGGGGCGGTACGAGCAGTACTTC
15	.	TRBJ1-1	few	TRBV7-2	CASSPRLQGNTEAFF	TGTGCCAGCAGCCCCCGACTACAGGGGAACACTGAAGCTTTCTTT
12	.	TRBJ1-1	few	TRBV29-1	CSVLQGNTEAFF	TGCAGCGTCTTACAGGGGAACACTGAAGCTTTCTTT
17	.	TRBJ2-3	many	TRBV11-2	CASSLLPTSSSTDTQYF	TGTGCCAGCAGCTTACTCCCGACTTCTTCTAGCACAGATACGCAGTATTTT
13	.	TRBJ1-6	many	TRBV28	CASSMPYNSPLHF	TGTGCCAGCAGTATGCCTTATAATTCACCCCTCCACTTT
12	.	TRBJ2-1	.	TRBV20-1	CSARMGDLEQFF	TGCAGTGCTAGAATGGGGGATCTTGAGCAGTTCTTC
16	TRBD2	TRBJ2-1	.	TRBV2	CAGSGTSGTYYNEQFF	TGTGCCGGCTCCGGGACTAGCGGCACCTACTACAATGAGCAGTTCTTC
12	.	TRBJ1-1	many	TRBV4-2	CASSQGGIEAFF	TGTGCCAGCAGCCAAGGGGGGATTGAAGCTTTCTTT
15	.	TRBJ2-7	few	TRBV2	CASSEAGTHTYEQYF	TGTGCCAGCAGTGAAGCCGGGACCCACACCTACGAGCAGTACTTC
14	.	TRBJ2-7	many	TRBV12-3/TRBV12-4	CASSSKQGSYEQYF	TGTGCCAGCAGTTCTAAGCAGGGGTCCTACGAGCAGTACTTC
16	.	TRBJ2-3	.	TRBV20-1	CSARASGGPWTDTQYF	TGCAGTGCTAGAGCTTCTGGGGGCCCATGGACAGATACGCAGTATTTT
12	.	TRBJ1-2	few	TRBV12-3/TRBV12-4	CASSLRVGGYTF	TGTGCCAGCAGTTTACGGGTCGGGGGCTACACCTTC
13	.	TRBJ2-3	few	TRBV20-1	CSARDKGTDTQYF	TGCAGTGCTAGAGATAAAGGGACAGATACGCAGTATTTT
17	.	TRBJ2-3	few	TRBV4-1	CASSQAPTGLNTDTQYF	TGCGCCAGCAGCCAAGCGCCGACGGGACTTAACACAGATACGCAGTATTTT
14	TRBD2	TRBJ2-1	many	TRBV15	CATGRGDSYNEQFF	TGTGCCACCGGCCGGGGGGACTCCTACAATGAGCAGTTCTTC
14	TRBD1	TRBJ2-7	.	TRBV29-1	CSVEGGDRGYEQYF	TGCAGCGTTGAAGGGGGGGACAGGGGCTACGAGCAGTACTTC
15	TRBD1	TRBJ2-7	.	TRBV28	CASTLFGQGAGEQYF	TGTGCCAGCACCCTTTTCGGACAGGGGGCGGGCGAGCAGTACTTC
17	TRBD2	TRBJ2-7	few	TRBV20-1	CSARGAFGLGTSYEQYF	TGCAGTGCTAGGGGTGCATTTGGACTAGGGACCTCCTACGAGCAGTACTTC
13	.	TRBJ2-7	.	TRBV5-1	CASSLGWDYEQYF	TGCGCCAGCAGCTTGGGTTGGGACTACGAGCAGTACTTC
12	.	TRBJ1-4	many	TRBV12-3/TRBV12-4	CASSLADEKLFF	TGTGCCAGCAGTTTAGCGGATGAAAAACTGTTTTTT
14	TRBD1	TRBJ2-5	.	TRBV10-3	CAISAGTGDETQYF	TGTGCCATATCTGCCGGGACAGGGGACGAGACCCAGTACTTC
13	.	TRBJ2-7	few	TRBV20-1	CSARSYSSYEQYF	TGCAGTGCTAGATCGTATAGCTCCTACGAGCAGTACTTC
13	.	TRBJ2-7	few	TRBV28	CASSYRVFYEQYF	TGTGCCAGCAGTTACAGGGTTTTCTACGAGCAGTACTTC
17	TRBD2	TRBJ2-3	many	TRBV29-1	CSVAPASGASSTDTQYF	TGCAGCGTTGCTCCCGCTAGCGGGGCCTCTAGCACAGATACGCAGTATTTT
14	.	TRBJ2-3	.	TRBV10-3	CAISAAGEADTQYF	TGTGCCATCAGTGCGGCAGGCGAAGCAGATACGCAGTATTTT
15	TRBD2	TRBJ2-1	many	TRBV12-3/TRBV12-4	CASSFFSGGGNEQFF	TGTGCCAGCAGTTTCTTTAGCGGGGGGGGTAATGAGCAGTTCTTC
15	TRBD1	TRBJ1-3	.	TRBV7-9	CASSQGGVSGNTIYF	TGTGCCAGCAGCCAGGGGGGGGTCTCTGGAAACACCATATATTTT
14	TRBD2	TRBJ2-1	few	TRBV10-1	CAGLERDSYNEQFF	TGCGCCGGATTAGAGCGGGACTCCTACAATGAGCAGTTCTTC
16	TRBD1	TRBJ2-7	.	TRBV6-2/TRBV6-3	CASTKIPRGMTYEQYF	TGTGCCAGCACTAAAATCCCCAGGGGGATGACCTACGAGCAGTACTTC
14	.	TRBJ2-7	many	TRBV20-1	CSALNDGVLYEQYF	TGCAGTGCTCTAAACGATGGGGTGTTGTACGAGCAGTACTTC
13	.	TRBJ1-3	many	TRBV15	CATSREQGNTIYF	TGTGCCACCAGCAGAGAACAGGGAAACACCATATATTTT
17	TRBD2	TRBJ2-5	many	TRBV20-1	CSASSGTSVSGAETQYF	TGCAGTGCGAGCTCCGGGACTAGCGTTTCGGGGGCGGAGACCCAGTACTTC
14	TRBD1	TRBJ2-3	many	TRBV7-3	CASSVDRGRDTQYF	TGTGCCAGCAGCGTAGACAGGGGCCGAGATACGCAGTATTTT
17	.	TRBJ2-1	once	TRBV6-1	CASSTRRGTVSYNEQFF	TGTGCCAGCAGTACCCGGCGGGGCACAGTCTCCTACAATGAGCAGTTCTTC
12	.	TRBJ2-1	.	TRBV7-9	CASSLQLNEQFF	TGTGCCAGCAGCTTACAGCTCAATGAGCAGTTCTTC
14	.	TRBJ2-1	.	TRBV5-4	CASSHREMNNEQFF	TGTGCCAGCAGCCACAGGGAGATGAACAATGAGCAGTTCTTC